This T cell receptor beta chain was recovered during a study of blood T cell repertoires in COVID-19. In the study overall: Some COVID-19 samples were acute and others convalescent; all came from the United States, Italy and Spain. T cells, B-cell-depleted T cells, or PBMCs provided the cDNA or gDNA that served as material.

There are 14 residues in the CDR3. Looked up from germline, CDR1 is MNHNY and CDR2 is SVGAGI (reference sequence). J was trimmed by 3 bases and V by 6 bases; bases with no gene match: 5. As handled by the study authors: Counts of nucleated cells, estimated from reference gene primer amplification, were obtained. Assay used: immunoSEQ multiplex PCR; TCRdb lists only in-frame clones, some missing. D and trimming come from the DNA, and the V and J calls and clone size come from that table. The data hold hundreds of thousands of clones, with 88% observed a single time. V is TRBV6-6 and J is TRBJ1-2, with 9 bases lining up with TRBD1. The source material was peripheral blood. The source is a woman between 45 and 60 years old with COVID-19, enrolled during active disease. This chain's CDR3 is CASRRQGGDYGYTF. The CDR3 DNA reads as TGTGCCAGCAGACGACAGGGGGGTGACTATGGCTACACCTTC.